This T cell receptor (beta chain) was identified in a study of T cell repertoires in cytomegalovirus infection. Whole-study context: Indications of both CMV infection and matching HLA type were provided by public TCR beta signatures.

Study-level results: HLA-C-restricted TCR beta clonotypes specific for CMV led the ex vivo response.

With 2 bases removed from V and 4 bases from J, the gap between germline ends came to 16 bases. CDR1 LNHNV and CDR2 YYDKDF come from the germline V gene (reference sequence). The CDR3 extends over 16 amino acids. There are a few counts of this clonotype. The antigen is undetermined. TCRdb re-derived calls from the reads in MiXCR, one entry per CDR3 protein. Of some 440,000 distinct CDR3 sequences listed, approximately 33% are singletons. The gene calls are TRBV15 and TRBJ2-3, with D possibly being TRBD2 (6 bases). Sequencing was performed on PBMCs. The sequence derives from a human donor in good health (CMV status not recorded). Some clones in this sample may be carry-over from other donors' samples. The CDR3 region has the DNA TGTGCCACCAGCAGATCCCGTAGCGGAAACGCAGATACGCAGTATTTT. The encoded protein is CATSRSRSGNADTQYF.